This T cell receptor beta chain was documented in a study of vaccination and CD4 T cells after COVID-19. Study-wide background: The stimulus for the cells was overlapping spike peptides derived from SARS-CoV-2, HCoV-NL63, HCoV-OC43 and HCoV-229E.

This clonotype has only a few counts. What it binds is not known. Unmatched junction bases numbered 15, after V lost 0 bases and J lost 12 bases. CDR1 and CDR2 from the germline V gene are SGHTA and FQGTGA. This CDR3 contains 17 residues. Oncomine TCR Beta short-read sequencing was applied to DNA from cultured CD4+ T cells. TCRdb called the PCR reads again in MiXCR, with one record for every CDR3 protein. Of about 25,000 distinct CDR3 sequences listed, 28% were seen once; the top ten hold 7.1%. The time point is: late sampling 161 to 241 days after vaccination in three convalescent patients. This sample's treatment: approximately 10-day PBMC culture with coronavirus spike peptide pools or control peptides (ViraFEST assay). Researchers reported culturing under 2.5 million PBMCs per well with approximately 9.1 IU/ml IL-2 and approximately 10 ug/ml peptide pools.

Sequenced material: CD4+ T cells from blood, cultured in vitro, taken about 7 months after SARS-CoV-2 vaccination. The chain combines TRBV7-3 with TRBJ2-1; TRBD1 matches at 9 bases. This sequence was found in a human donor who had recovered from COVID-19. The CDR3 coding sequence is TGTGCCAGCAGCTTAACCCAATTGAGAACAGGGGGCGGTGGGCAGTTCTTC. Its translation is CASSLTQLRTGGGGQFF.